The sequence of this T cell receptor beta chain was determined in a study of T cell repertoires in cytomegalovirus infection. TCRdb used MiXCR to reprocess the reads, holding one entry per CDR3 protein. This table holds some 310,000 distinct CDR3 sequences, 25% found once. The length of the CDR3 is 16 residues. CDR1 and CDR2 from the germline V gene are SGHNT and YYREEE (reference sequence). The trim removed 4 bases at V and 5 bases at J, leaving 14 bases unmatched. With respect to this clonotype: Its cognate antigen is unknown.

The specimen comprised cultured PBMCs, sampled from culture after CMV antigen stimulation. The rearrangement joins TRBV5-4 to TRBJ1-1; 7 nucleotides line up with TRBD1. This TCR was sampled from a human donor in good health (CMV status not recorded). Some clones in this sample may be carry-over from other donors' samples. The CDR3 here is CASSLQSRQGGTEAFF. The CDR3 bases are TGTGCCAGCAGCCTCCAGAGCAGACAGGGTGGAACTGAAGCTTTCTTT.